The 14 T cell receptor beta chains in this list originate from one sample, sequenced in a study of blood T cell repertoires in COVID-19 (dated by TCRdb to about 2020). The library came from the immunoSEQ multiplex PCR assay. This immuneACCESS table, as held by TCRdb, lists in-frame sequences with V and J called but not all clones. Of the missing ones, under half trace to an unresolved V gene in checked studies; the others have no known cause. The sample contains 150,000 or so clones, around 83% of them found a single time. Jointly, the top ten make up approximately 30% of the sample. The material sequenced was peripheral blood. The receptors derive from a woman aged 55-70 years with acute or convalescent COVID-19.

This clone was recorded once. The rearrangement links TRBV19 to TRBJ2-4; no clear D gene. Germline V gene data show CDR1 as LNHDA and CDR2 as SQIVND (reference sequence). The V end lost 3 bases, the J end lost 5 bases, and 8 bases lay between the germline ends. The CDR3 is 13 amino acids. The CDR3 bases are TGTGCCAGTAGTATTTTCCAGGAAAACATTCAGTACTTC. The encoded protein is CASSIFQENIQYF.

The chain uses TRBV6-5 and TRBJ2-1; D perhaps matches TRBD1 (6 bases). The CDR3 contains 15 residues. V was cut by 3 bases and J by 6 bases, with 15 bases left in between. Germline CDR1 reads MNHEY; CDR2 reads SVGAGI. The CDR3 region has the DNA TGTGCCAGCAGTTATAGAACACAGGGAATCAATGAGCAGTTCTTC. It translates to CASSYRTQGINEQFF.

The V call is TRBV9, the J call TRBJ1-5; D gene unclear. Germline values: CDR1 SGDLS, CDR2 YYNGEE. V lost 0 bases to trimming and J lost 0 bases, with 7 bases between them. The CDR3 consists of 15 residues. The CDR3 region is CASSVDSSSNQPQHF. The DNA for the CDR3 is TGTGCCAGCAGCGTAGACAGCTCTAGCAATCAGCCCCAGCATTTT.

The CDR3 sequence is CASSIGGGQETQYF. In nucleotides, the CDR3 is TGTGCCAGCAGCATCGGCGGGGGACAAGAGACCCAGTACTTC. The genes are TRBV11-3 and TRBJ2-5; 7 bases map to TRBD2. V dropped 5 bases and J dropped 2; count of bases not matched to a gene: 5. This CDR3 has 14 amino acids. Germline CDR1 SGHNT, CDR2 YENEEA.

The V gene is TRBV2, the J gene TRBJ2-7, with D perhaps matching TRBD1 (5 bases). V was clipped by 6 bases and J by 5 bases, with 17 bases between them. CDR1 is SNHLY, CDR2 FYNNEI, per germline. CDR3 length: 14 amino acids. The CDR3, as DNA: TGTGCCAGCAGAAGGGGTTCCGCCAACCACGAGCAGTACGTC. The encoded protein is CASRRGSANHEQYV.

This clone was counted at least ten times. The V gene is TRBV18, the J gene TRBJ2-7; 7 bases line up with TRBD1. V shed 3 bases, J shed 6 bases, and the junction held 20 bases outside the gene matches. The germline CDR1 and CDR2 sequences are KGHSH and LQKENI. This CDR3 region has 18 residues. The CDR3 protein is CASSPTGPQLLFPGEQYV. CDR3 in DNA: TGTGCCAGCTCACCGACAGGGCCACAGCTCCTTTTCCCGGGCGAGCAGTACGTC.

The chain is built from TRBV19 and TRBJ1-2; D may be TRBD1 (6 bases). The V end was cut by 6 bases, the J end by 4 bases, with 15 bases between. This CDR3 has 14 residues. The germline gives CDR1 LNHDA, CDR2 SQIVND (reference sequence). Here the CDR3 reads CASRAQGFRYGYTF. Written as DNA, the CDR3 is TGTGCCAGTAGGGCACAGGGTTTCCGCTATGGCTACACCTTC. Looking up the rest from reference TRBV19 and TRBJ1-2 gives the full variable domain: DGGITQSPKYLFRKEGQNVTLSCEQNLNHDAMYWYRQDPGQGLRLIYYSQIVNDFQKGDIAEGYSVSREKKESFPLTVTSAQKNPTAFYLCASRAQGFRYGYTFGSGTRLTVV.

The chain recombines TRBV5-1 with TRBJ1-2; D is undetermined. The CDR3 is 13 amino acids. The ends were cut back, 4 bases at V and 7 bases at J, with 14 bases in the middle. Germline V CDR1 and CDR2: SGHRS, YFSETQ. CDR3 residues: CASSHTGDAGYTF. The DNA of the CDR3 is TGCGCCAGCAGCCATACGGGAGACGCTGGCTACACCTTC.

The chain uses TRBV6-1 and TRBJ1-3; the match to TRBD1 covers 7 bases. The V gene end was trimmed by 6 bases and the J gene end by 5 bases; junction bases not matched to a gene: 4. The CDR3 contains 13 residues. Germline loops: CDR1 MNHNS, CDR2 SASEGT. The CDR3 DNA is TGTGCCAGCAGGTCGGACAGGCGAAACACCATATATTTT. Residues: CASRSDRRNTIYF.

The chain couples TRBV5-1 to TRBJ2-3; 12 bases match TRBD2. Germline V gene sequence: CDR1 SGHRS, CDR2 YFSETQ. The trim removed 9 bases at V and 6 bases at J, leaving 8 bases unmatched. This CDR3 has 14 residues. As DNA, the CDR3 is TGCGCCACCGCTAGCGGGGGGGTGCAGGATACGCAGTATTTT. This codes for CATASGGVQDTQYF.

This chain links TRBV11-2 with TRBJ1-5; D not resolved. Germline V gene sequence: CDR1 SGHAT, CDR2 FQNNGV. Trimming left V 1 base short and J 5 bases short, with 6 bases between. The CDR3 has 13 amino acids. DNA for the CDR3: TGTGCCAGCAGCTTAGCGGACTATCAGCCCCAGCATTTT. Translation gives CASSLADYQPQHF.

This clone was found a few times. This chain joins TRBV30 and TRBJ1-1; unclear D gene. Trimming left V 3 bases short and J 5 bases short, with 16 bases between. The CDR3 spans 14 residues. Germline CDR1 is GTSNPN and CDR2 is SVGIG (reference sequence). CDR3 in amino acids: CAWSVLRGRTEAFF. CDR3 coding DNA: TGTGCCTGGAGCGTATTACGAGGGAGAACTGAAGCTTTCTTT.

The V call is TRBV18, the J call TRBJ1-2, with TRBD1 identical over 7 bases. The CDR3 has 16 amino acids. Germline assignment: CDR1 KGHSH and CDR2 LQKENI. V lost 1 base and J lost 0; bases outside the gene matches: 5. The CDR3 is CASSPLTGETNYGYTF. DNA of the CDR3: TGTGCCAGCTCACCACTCACAGGGGAGACTAACTATGGCTACACCTTC.

The chain is built from TRBV5-1 and TRBJ1-3; 7 nucleotides agree with TRBD1. The trim removed 2 bases at V and 2 bases at J, leaving 4 bases unmatched. This CDR3 is 15 amino acids long. The germline V gene has CDR1 SGHRS and CDR2 YFSETQ. This CDR3 reads CASSLQGSAGNTIYF. CDR3 sequence (DNA): TGCGCCAGCAGCTTACAGGGGTCTGCTGGAAACACCATATATTTT.